The clone carrying this T cell receptor beta chain appeared many times. What it recognizes is unknown. These data originate in a study of identical twins. The junction had 1 base not matched to a gene; V was cut back by 1 base and J by 5 bases. This CDR3 region has 13 residues. CDR1 and CDR2 (germline): SEHNR, FQNEAQ (reference sequence). Carrying unique molecular identifiers, the cDNA also gained a universal primer site through template switching. TCRdb re-called the 5' RACE reads through MiXCR, storing one row per CDR3 protein. The data show 550,000 to 700,000 distinct CDR3 sequences, just under 10% seen once. Study-wide points: Models predicted too little out-of-frame TCR alpha sharing in monozygotic twins.

Healthy Caucasians were all of the donors. The same sample was also used in a study of yellow fever vaccine responses in identical twins.

The chain joins TRBV7-9 to TRBJ2-5; 7 bases agree with TRBD1. This clonotype was obtained from a woman between 18 and 29 years old in good health. The sequencing sample was made of PBMCs. The CDR3 nucleotides read TGTGCCAGCAGCTTAGACAGGGGCGAGACCCAGTACTTC. Residues: CASSLDRGETQYF.